This T cell receptor (beta chain) was recovered during a study of blood T cells in healthy people across ages. This clonotype was observed a handful of times. Its antigen remains unknown. Primed by a sample-barcoded 5' primer and a J-beta primer mix, a second PCR proceeded for about 7 to 11 cycles. TCRdb recomputed calls from the 5' RACE reads with MiXCR, one row per CDR3 protein. The table records hundreds of thousands of distinct CDR3 sequences, about 26% of them present only once. V lost 6 bases and J lost 6; bases outside the gene matches: 8. This CDR3 is built from 14 residues. General study results and limits: Shifts in expanded clonotypes may have been confounded by donor CMV status, which was unknown. Age advanced and TCR beta diversity per million T cells fell, roughly linearly.

In addition, the sample was reused for a study of T cells of mothers and their children. That source notes: The people who donated were a few healthy Caucasian mothers and their six children. Slightly higher overlap, not significant, was seen in related mother-child pairs than in unrelated pairs.

This sequence originates from a boy younger than 18 in good health. Material: blood. This rearrangement joins TRBV12-3 or TRBV12-4 to TRBJ2-7; TRBD2 matches 10 bases. The CDR3 nucleotides are TGTGCCAGCAGCCCAACTAGCGGGGCGGTCGAGCAGTACTTC. It specifies CASSPTSGAVEQYF.